These 20 T cell receptor beta chains share one sample of origin, sequenced in a study of blood T cell repertoires in COVID-19. The data were produced by immunoSEQ multiplex PCR, yet TCRdb's version contains in-frame clones alone and is incomplete. The table has about 90,000 clones, less than 95% seen once. Sequences were obtained from peripheral blood. Every receptor here comes from a human donor with active COVID-19. The donor label of this sample is uncertain.

The rearrangement joins TRBV21-1 to TRBJ1-1; the tabulated D call, TRBD1, remains unverified against the DNA. TRBV21-1 is annotated as a pseudogene. CDR3 length equals 16 residues. The CDR3 region has the DNA TGTGCCAGCAGCAAAGAATCAGGGGGAGGGAACACTGAAGCTTTCTTT. This translates into CASSKESGGGNTEAFF.

V gene TRBV6-4 combines with J gene TRBJ2-2; 8 bases agree with TRBD2. V shed 4 bases, J shed 5 bases, and the junction held 6 bases outside the gene matches. This CDR3 has 15 amino acids. The germline V gene has CDR1 MRHNA and CDR2 SNTAGT. CDR3 region: CASSVAGGMTGELFF. The CDR3 DNA follows: TGTGCCAGCAGTGTGGCGGGGGGAATGACCGGGGAGCTGTTTTTT.

The rearrangement uses TRBV9 and TRBJ1-6; 8 positions match TRBD1. V lost 0 bases and J lost 9; bases outside the gene matches: 14. Germline CDR1 and CDR2: SGDLS and YYNGEE. The CDR3 spans 18 residues. CDR3 protein: CASSVDPGGLVSGSPLHF. CDR3 DNA sequence: TGTGCCAGCAGCGTAGATCCAGGGGGCCTTGTCTCGGGTTCACCCCTCCACTTT.

The V and J genes are TRBV25-1 and TRBJ2-3; tentative D call: TRBD1 (5 bases). V shed 1 base and J shed 0 bases, with 14 bases lying between them. CDR1 and CDR2 from the germline V gene are MGHDK and SYGVNS. The CDR3 contains 17 residues. CDR3 loop: CASSESTASSSTDTQYF. The CDR3 DNA reads TGTGCCAGCAGTGAATCGACAGCTTCCTCTAGCACAGATACGCAGTATTTT.

The chain is built from TRBV6-6 and TRBJ1-2, with TRBD1 as a possible D gene (5 bases). Trimming stripped 6 bases from V and 0 bases from J, with 14 bases between. From germline, CDR1 is MNHNY and CDR2 SVGAGI (reference sequence). This CDR3 region has 15 residues. CDR3 DNA sequence: TGTGCCAGCAGGACTCCAGACAGCACTAACTATGGCTACACCTTC. This encodes CASRTPDSTNYGYTF.

The genes are TRBV29-1 and TRBJ2-7; tentative D call: TRBD2 (7 bases). The germline V gene has CDR1 SQVTM and CDR2 ANQGSEA. Trimming removed 7 bases at V and 1 base at J, with 14 bases between. This CDR3 region has 13 residues. The DNA of the CDR3 is TGCAGCGCCCGGGGAGGGGGATCCTACGAGCAGTACTTC. Translating it yields CSARGGGSYEQYF.

The rearrangement uses TRBV11-2 and TRBJ1-1; D is perhaps TRBD1 (5 bases). The CDR3 length is 13 residues. Per germline, CDR1 SGHAT and CDR2 FQNNGV. The V and J ends lost 3 bases and 7 bases respectively, with 12 bases between them. CDR3 sequence reads: CASSFPGTDEAFF. The CDR3 DNA reads TGTGCCAGCAGCTTCCCCGGGACTGATGAAGCTTTCTTT.

This chain joins TRBV5-6 and TRBJ2-4; 12 nucleotides agree with TRBD2. Germline V gives CDR1 SGHDT, CDR2 YYEEEE. The CDR3 consists of 18 residues. Trimming cost V 0 bases and J 5 bases; bases outside gene matches: 9. Written as DNA, the CDR3 is TGTGCCAGCAGCTTGGCCGGGACTAGCGGGCGAAATCAAAACATTCAGTACTTC. It is translated as CASSLAGTSGRNQNIQYF.

This sequence joins TRBV7-2 and TRBJ1-2; no reliable D call. The CDR3 runs to 11 residues. V was cut by 5 bases and J by 2 bases, with 3 bases left in between. Germline assignment: CDR1 SGHTA and CDR2 FQGNSA. CDR3 protein: CASSQNYGYTF. The CDR3 DNA follows: TGTGCCAGCAGCCAGAACTATGGCTACACCTTC.

The chain has TRBV7-3 and TRBJ1-3, with TRBD1 as a possible D gene (5 bases). Trimming cost V 2 bases and J 2 bases, with 10 bases left between them. This CDR3 region has 15 residues. Per the germline V gene, CDR1 is SGHTA and CDR2 is FQGTGA. This CDR3 reads CASSLDSTPGNTIYF. CDR3 bases: TGTGCCAGCAGCTTAGACAGCACTCCTGGAAACACCATATATTTT.

CDR3 sequence: CAISGSNEDEQYF. The CDR3, as DNA: TGTGCCATCAGTGGCAGTAATGAGGACGAGCAGTACTTC. V and J are TRBV10-3 and TRBJ2-7; D is undetermined. The CDR3 spans 13 residues. Trimming pared 4 bases from V and 5 bases from J, leaving 12 bases between. The germline CDR1 and CDR2 sequences are ENHRY and SYGVKD.

The chain couples TRBV24-1 to TRBJ2-2; tentatively, D is TRBD1 (5 bases). The V gene's germline CDR1 is KGHDR and CDR2 SFDVKD. This CDR3 is 15 amino acids long. Trimming removed 0 bases from V and 4 bases from J, with 8 bases in between. This CDR3 is CATSDLRGATGELFF. The DNA for the CDR3 is TGTGCCACCAGTGATTTGAGGGGTGCCACCGGGGAGCTGTTTTTT.

J is TRBJ2-5 and V is TRBV9; 10 nucleotides line up with TRBD2. Germline-derived CDR1 and CDR2 are SGDLS and YYNGEE. The CDR3 has 17 residues. V lost 0 bases, J lost 2 bases, and 7 bases stayed unmatched. As DNA, the CDR3 is TGTGCCAGCAGCGTAGGTCTAGCGGGGGAGACACAAGAGACCCAGTACTTC. Protein product: CASSVGLAGETQETQYF.

The chain has TRBV6-5 and TRBJ1-2; D not certain. The CDR3 sequence is 10 residues long. Trimming removed 6 bases at V and 3 bases at J, with 2 bases between. Germline V gene data show CDR1 as MNHEY and CDR2 as SVGAGI. The CDR3 bases are TGTGCCAGCAGCGACTATGGCTACACCTTC. It codes for CASSDYGYTF.

This chain connects TRBV27 to TRBJ1-3; 7 nucleotides match TRBD1. This CDR3 is 15 amino acids long. The trim removed 5 bases at V and 4 bases at J, leaving 8 bases unmatched. Germline V lookup: CDR1 MNHEY, CDR2 SMNVEV (reference sequence). For the CDR3, the DNA is TGTGCCAGCAGTCCCCGACAGGGCACCGGAAACACCATATATTTT. Translating gives CASSPRQGTGNTIYF.

The rearrangement links TRBV7-8 to TRBJ2-5, with 11 bases aligning to TRBD2. CDR1 is SGHVS and CDR2 is FQNEAQ in the germline V gene. V shed 5 bases, J shed 2 bases, and the junction held 10 bases outside the gene matches. The CDR3 runs to 17 residues. The CDR3 reads CASSLFTSGGRQETQYF. The CDR3 bases are TGTGCCAGCAGCCTTTTCACTAGCGGGGGCCGACAAGAGACCCAGTACTTC.

The chain uses TRBV11-2 and TRBJ1-6; D ambiguous. Germline loops: CDR1 SGHAT, CDR2 FQNNGV. Deletions cut 5 bases from V and 3 bases from J, with 11 bases between. CDR3 length: 15 residues. This CDR3 reads CASSRGNHYNSPLHF. In nucleotides, the CDR3 is TGTGCCAGCAGCCGAGGAAATCACTATAATTCACCCCTCCACTTT.

The chain combines TRBV9 with TRBJ1-3, with TRBD1 as a possible D gene (6 bases). CDR1 and CDR2 (germline): SGDLS, YYNGEE. CDR3 size: 17 residues. Trimming cost V 3 bases and J 2 bases, with 18 bases left between them. This CDR3 reads CASSEDPGTRTGNTIYF. In nucleotides, the CDR3 is TGTGCCAGCAGCGAGGATCCCGGGACACGGACTGGAAACACCATATATTTT.

V gene TRBV2 combines with J gene TRBJ1-2, with 9 bases aligning to TRBD1. CDR1 and CDR2 from the germline V gene are SNHLY and FYNNEI. The CDR3 consists of 16 residues. Losses at the gene ends were 8 bases for V and 3 bases for J; bases not matched to a gene: 13. For the CDR3, the DNA is TGTGCCAGCCTCTATTACAGGGGGCCCCGGGACTATGGCTACACCTTC. This translates into CASLYYRGPRDYGYTF.

On this clone: One end of the junction does not line up with germline, which may come from a read error. V is TRBV18 and J is TRBJ1-3, with D possibly being TRBD1 (6 bases). Germline assignment: CDR1 KGHSH and CDR2 LQKENI. This CDR3 spans 15 amino acids. CDR3 sequence: CASSAPQGLENTIYF. The CDR3 DNA is TGTGCCAGCTCAGCACCACAGGGTTTGGAAAACACCATATATTTT. Full variable domain (rest looked up from reference TRBV18 and TRBJ1-3): NAGVMQNPRHLVRRRGQEARLRCSPMKGHSHVYWYRQLPEEGLKFMVYLQKENIIDESGMPKERFSAEFPKEGPSILRIQQVVRGDSAAYFCASSAPQGLENTIYFGEGSWLTVV.